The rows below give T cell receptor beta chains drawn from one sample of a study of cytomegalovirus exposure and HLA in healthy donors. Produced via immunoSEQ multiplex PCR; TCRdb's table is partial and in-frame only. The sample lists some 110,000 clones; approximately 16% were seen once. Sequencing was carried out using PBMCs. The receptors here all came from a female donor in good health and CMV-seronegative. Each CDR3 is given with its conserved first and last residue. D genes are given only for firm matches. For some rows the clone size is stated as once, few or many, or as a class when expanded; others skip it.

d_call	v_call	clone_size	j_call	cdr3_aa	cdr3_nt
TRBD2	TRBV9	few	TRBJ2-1	CASSERSSGSSYNEQFF	TGTGCCAGCAGCGAGCGGTCTAGCGGGAGCTCCTACAATGAGCAGTTCTTC
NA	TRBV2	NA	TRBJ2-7	CASTVADEQYF	TGTGCCAGCACCGTGGCCGACGAGCAGTACTTC
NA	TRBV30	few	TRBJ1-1	CAWSPYPGTVNTEAFF	TGTGCCTGGAGTCCCTACCCCGGGACTGTGAACACTGAAGCTTTCTTT
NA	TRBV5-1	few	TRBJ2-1	CASSTDSSYNEQFF	TGCGCCAGCAGTACAGACAGCTCCTACAATGAGCAGTTCTTC
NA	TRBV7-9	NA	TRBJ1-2	CASSFLEDYGYTF	TGTGCCAGCAGCTTCCTTGAGGACTATGGCTACACCTTC
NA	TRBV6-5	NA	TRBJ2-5	CASSYGAGAFQETQYF	TGTGCCAGCAGTTACGGGGCGGGGGCGTTCCAAGAGACCCAGTACTTC
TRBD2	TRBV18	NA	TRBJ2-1	CASSAAGDPYNEQFF	TGTGCCAGCTCCGCGGCGGGGGACCCTTACAATGAGCAGTTCTTC
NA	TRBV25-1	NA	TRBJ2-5	CASSPRGVETQYF	TGTGCCAGCAGTCCACGAGGAGTCGAGACCCAGTACTTC
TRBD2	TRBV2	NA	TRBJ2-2	CASSGTSGGLNTGELFF	TGTGCCAGCAGTGGGACTAGCGGGGGGCTGAACACCGGGGAGCTGTTTTTT
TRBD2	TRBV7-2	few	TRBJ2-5	CASSTAGLAQETQYF	TGTGCCAGCAGCACAGCGGGACTAGCACAAGAGACCCAGTACTTC
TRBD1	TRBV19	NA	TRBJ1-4	CASSPRDRGENEKLFF	TGTGCCAGTAGTCCGCGGGACAGGGGAGAGAATGAAAAACTGTTTTTT
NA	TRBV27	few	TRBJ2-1	CASSLSQGNEQFF	TGTGCCAGCAGTTTATCCCAGGGAAATGAGCAGTTCTTC
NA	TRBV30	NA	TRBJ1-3	CAWSYRNTIYF	TGTGCCTGGAGTTATAGAAACACCATATATTTT
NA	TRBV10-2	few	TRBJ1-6	CASTLSRGTDSPLHF	TGCGCCAGCACCCTATCGCGGGGGACGGATTCACCCCTCCACTTT
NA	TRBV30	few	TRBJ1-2	CAWSVSGYRHGYTF	TGTGCCTGGAGTGTATCAGGGTATCGACATGGCTACACCTTC
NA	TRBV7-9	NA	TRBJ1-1	CASSLGKGTEAFF	TGTGCCAGCAGCTTAGGTAAGGGGACTGAAGCTTTCTTT
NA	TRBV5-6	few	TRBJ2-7	CASSEGQALRGQYF	TGTGCCAGCAGCGAAGGACAAGCCCTTCGCGGGCAGTACTTC
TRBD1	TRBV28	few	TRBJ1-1	CASRTGMTEAFF	TGTGCCAGCAGGACAGGGATGACTGAAGCTTTCTTT
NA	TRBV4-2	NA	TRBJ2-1	CASSQDLSTYNEQFF	TGTGCCAGCAGCCAAGATTTGTCTACCTACAATGAGCAGTTCTTC
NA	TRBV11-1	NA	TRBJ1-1	CASSMRQTGAFF	TGTGCCAGCAGCATGAGGCAGACGGGAGCTTTCTTT
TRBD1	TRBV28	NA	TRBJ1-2	CASSLSQGVGGYTF	TGTGCCAGCAGTTTATCGCAGGGGGTGGGTGGCTACACCTTC
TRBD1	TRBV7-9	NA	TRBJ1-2	CASSYGQGFWYTF	TGTGCCAGCAGTTATGGACAGGGGTTTTGGTACACCTTC
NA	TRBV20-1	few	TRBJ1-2	CSAGGGWATF	TGCAGTGCAGGGGGAGGGTGGGCCACCTTC
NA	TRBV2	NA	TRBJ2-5	CASSEGRETQYF	TGTGCCAGCAGCGAAGGTCGGGAGACCCAGTACTTC
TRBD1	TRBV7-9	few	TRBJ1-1	CASSIGQGWSDGAFF	TGTGCCAGCAGCATAGGACAGGGGTGGTCGGATGGAGCTTTCTTT
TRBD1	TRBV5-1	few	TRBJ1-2	CASSLSGTGGGYTF	TGCGCCAGCAGCTTATCCGGGACAGGGGGAGGCTACACCTTC
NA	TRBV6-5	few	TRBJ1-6	CASSYSTPGGGSPLHF	TGTGCCAGCAGTTACTCGACCCCGGGGGGCGGGTCACCCCTCCACTTT
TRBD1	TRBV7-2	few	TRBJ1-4	CASSGRQGTNEKLFF	TGTGCCAGCAGCGGGCGACAGGGGACTAATGAAAAACTGTTTTTT
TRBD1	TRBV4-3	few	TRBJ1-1	CASSLGQGDAFF	TGCGCCAGCAGCCTTGGACAGGGGGATGCTTTCTTT
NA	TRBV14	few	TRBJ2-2	CASTGTNTGELFF	TGTGCCAGCACCGGGACGAACACCGGGGAGCTGTTTTTT
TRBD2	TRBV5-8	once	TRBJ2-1	CASSPRVRAGGNNEQFF	TGTGCCAGCAGCCCGAGGGTGAGAGCGGGGGGGAACAATGAGCAGTTCTTC
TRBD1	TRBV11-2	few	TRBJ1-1	CASSIRGHTEAFF	TGTGCCAGCAGCATCAGGGGGCACACTGAAGCTTTCTTT
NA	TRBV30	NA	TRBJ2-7	CAWSGGQTPYEQYF	TGTGCCTGGAGCGGCGGACAGACACCCTACGAGCAGTACTTC
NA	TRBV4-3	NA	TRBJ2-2	CASSQKPDWTGELFF	TGCGCCAGCAGCCAAAAACCAGACTGGACCGGGGAGCTGTTTTTT
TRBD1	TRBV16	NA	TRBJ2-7	CASSQWGQSSYEQYF	TGTGCCAGCAGCCAATGGGGACAGAGCTCCTACGAGCAGTACTTC
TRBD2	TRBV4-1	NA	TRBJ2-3	CASSSGTSGITDTQYF	TGCGCCAGCAGTTCGGGGACTAGCGGGATAACAGATACGCAGTATTTT
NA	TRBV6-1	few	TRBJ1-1	CASSEGRGMNTEAFF	TGTGCCAGCAGTGAAGGGAGGGGTATGAACACTGAAGCTTTCTTT
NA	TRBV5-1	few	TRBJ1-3	CASSLASSGNTIYF	TGCGCCAGCAGCCTGGCTAGCTCTGGAAACACCATATATTTT
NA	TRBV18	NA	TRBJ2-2	CASIPDRNTGELFF	TGTGCCAGCATCCCGGACAGGAACACCGGGGAGCTGTTTTTT
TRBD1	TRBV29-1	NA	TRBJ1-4	CSVEGQDEKLFF	TGCAGCGTTGAGGGACAGGATGAAAAACTGTTTTTT
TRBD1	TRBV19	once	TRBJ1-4	CASSKEQGGNEKLFF	TGTGCCAGTAGTAAGGAGCAGGGGGGTAATGAAAAACTGTTTTTT
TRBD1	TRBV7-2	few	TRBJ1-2	CASSTEQGGPYGYTF	TGTGCCAGCAGCACCGAGCAGGGGGGACCCTATGGCTACACCTTC
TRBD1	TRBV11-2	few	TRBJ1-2	CASSPSDRGNYGYTF	TGTGCCAGCAGTCCGTCGGACAGGGGCAACTATGGCTACACCTTC
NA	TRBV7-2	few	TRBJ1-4	CASSLSVQEKLFF	TGTGCCAGCAGCTTATCAGTCCAGGAAAAACTGTTTTTT
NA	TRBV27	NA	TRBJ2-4	CASSWSRLNIQYF	TGTGCCAGCAGTTGGTCTAGACTAAACATTCAGTACTTC
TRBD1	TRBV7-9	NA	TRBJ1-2	CASSLGDRYPNYGYTF	TGTGCCAGCAGCTTAGGGGACAGATATCCTAACTATGGCTACACCTTC
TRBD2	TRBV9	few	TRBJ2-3	CASTASGSDTQYF	TGTGCCAGCACAGCCAGCGGGAGTGATACGCAGTATTTT
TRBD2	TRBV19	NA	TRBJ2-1	CASSFPLLAGEGNEQFF	TGTGCCAGTAGTTTTCCCCTACTAGCGGGAGAAGGGAATGAGCAGTTCTTC
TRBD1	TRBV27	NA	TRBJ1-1	CASSLGQATEAFF	TGTGCCAGCAGTTTAGGACAGGCCACTGAAGCTTTCTTT
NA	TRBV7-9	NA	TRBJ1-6	CASSLALTPGTLYNSPLHF	TGTGCCAGCAGCTTAGCGTTAACCCCAGGGACTCTTTATAATTCACCCCTCCACTTT
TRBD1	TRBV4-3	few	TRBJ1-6	CASSQDRGRGSSYNSPLHF	TGCGCCAGCAGCCAAGATCGCGGCAGGGGGAGCTCCTATAATTCACCCCTCCACTTT
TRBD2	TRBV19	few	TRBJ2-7	CASSRATSGMGSEQYF	TGTGCCAGTAGTCGTGCGACTAGCGGGATGGGGTCTGAGCAGTACTTC
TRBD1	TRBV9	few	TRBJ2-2	CASSEQGRTGELFF	TGTGCCAGCAGCGAACAGGGGCGGACCGGGGAGCTGTTTTTT
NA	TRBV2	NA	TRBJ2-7	CASTGTANPYEQYF	TGTGCCAGCACCGGGACTGCGAATCCCTACGAGCAGTACTTC
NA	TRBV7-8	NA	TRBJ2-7	CASSPGAGWEVNEQYF	TGTGCCAGCAGCCCCGGGGCGGGATGGGAAGTCAACGAGCAGTACTTC
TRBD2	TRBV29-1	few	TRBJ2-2	CSASGTSGRNTGELFF	TGCAGCGCCTCCGGGACTAGCGGGAGAAACACCGGGGAGCTGTTTTTT
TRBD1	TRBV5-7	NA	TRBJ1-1	CATCRDSRNHTEAFF	TGTGCCACCTGCCGGGACAGCCGGAACCACACTGAAGCTTTCTTT
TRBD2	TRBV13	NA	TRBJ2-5	CASTDGGVRETQYF	TGTGCCAGCACCGACGGGGGGGTTCGAGAGACCCAGTACTTC
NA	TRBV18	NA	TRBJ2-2	CASSPPERGNTGELFF	TGTGCCAGCTCACCACCGGAACGGGGGAACACCGGGGAGCTGTTTTTT
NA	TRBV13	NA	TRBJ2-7	CASSPGTGGYEQYF	TGTGCCAGCAGCCCGGGGACTGGGGGCTACGAGCAGTACTTC